The entry below describes one T cell receptor (beta chain). Its specificity is unknown. TCRdb passed the RT-PCR reads through MiXCR, listing each CDR3 protein once. The sample lists 650,000 or so distinct CDR3 sequences, approximately 15% occurring once. CDR3 length: 15 amino acids. V shed 0 bases and J shed 5 bases, with 11 bases lying between them. The germline V gene encodes CDR1 SEHNR and CDR2 FQNEAQ (reference sequence). The data stem from a study of response to subunit inactivated influenza vaccine. Study-wide results and limits: That few new T cells are recruited by each seasonal influenza vaccination was the authors' suggestion.

The sequences come from PBMCs from blood, collected 14 to 15 days before vaccination. This clonotype was sampled from a man aged 45-65 years who received an inactivated influenza vaccine. V usage is TRBV7-9 and J usage is TRBJ2-1; no reliable D call. CDR3 in amino acids: CASSLALGNNNEQFF. The CDR3 nucleotides are TGTGCCAGCAGCTTAGCGCTGGGCAACAACAATGAGCAGTTCTTC.